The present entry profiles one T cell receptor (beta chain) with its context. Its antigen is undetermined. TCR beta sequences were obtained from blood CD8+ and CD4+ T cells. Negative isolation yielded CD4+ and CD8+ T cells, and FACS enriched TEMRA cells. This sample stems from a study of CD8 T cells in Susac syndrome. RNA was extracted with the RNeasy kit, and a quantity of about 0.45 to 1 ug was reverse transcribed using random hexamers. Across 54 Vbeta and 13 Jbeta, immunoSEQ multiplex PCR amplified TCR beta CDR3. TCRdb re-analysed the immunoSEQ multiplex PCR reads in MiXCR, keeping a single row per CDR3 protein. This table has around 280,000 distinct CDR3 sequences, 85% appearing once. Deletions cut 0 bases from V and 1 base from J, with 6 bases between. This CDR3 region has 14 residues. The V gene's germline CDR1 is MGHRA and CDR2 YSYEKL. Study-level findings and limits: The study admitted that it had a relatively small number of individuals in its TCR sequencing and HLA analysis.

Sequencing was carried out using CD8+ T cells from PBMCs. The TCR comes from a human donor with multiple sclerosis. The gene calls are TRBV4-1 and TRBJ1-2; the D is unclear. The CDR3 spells CASSQEIINYGYTF. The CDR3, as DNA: TGCGCCAGCAGCCAAGAGATTATTAACTATGGCTACACCTTC.